This passage covers 5 T cell receptor beta chains from one sample sequenced in a study of blood T cell repertoires in COVID-19. The repertoire was sequenced with immunoSEQ multiplex PCR; TCRdb's copy has only in-frame clones and lacks some. The sample shows 250,000 to 350,000 clones, around 86% of them seen only once. The sequenced material came from peripheral blood. All receptors come from a woman in her 30s who had recovered from COVID-19.

The chain couples TRBV30 to TRBJ2-3; D not resolved. Germline CDR1 GTSNPN, CDR2 SVGIG (reference sequence). The V and J ends lost 1 base and 4 bases respectively, with 9 bases between them. This CDR3 comprises 13 residues. The CDR3 nucleotides read TGTGCCTGGAGTGACAGTTTCCCAGATACGCAGTATTTT. Residues: CAWSDSFPDTQYF.

This chain uses TRBV6-5 with TRBJ1-3; unclear D gene. This CDR3 comprises 15 residues. Germline CDR1 MNHEY, CDR2 SVGAGI. V gave up 2 bases and J gave up 3 bases, with 11 bases separating them. The CDR3 DNA follows: TGTGCCAGCAGTTACGACCCCTCGGGTGGAAACACCATATATTTT. Translated: CASSYDPSGGNTIYF.

The rearrangement links TRBV4-3 to TRBJ2-7; 14 bases fit TRBD2. The V gene end was trimmed by 3 bases and the J gene end by 1 base; junction bases not matched to a gene: 2. Germline V gives CDR1 LGHNA, CDR2 YSLEER. The CDR3 length is 16 residues. Here the CDR3 DNA reads TGCGCCAGCAGCCAGGGACTAGCGGGAGAGTCCTACGAGCAGTACTTC. Translation gives CASSQGLAGESYEQYF.

The rearrangement links TRBV19 to TRBJ2-5; TRBD2 matches at 11 bases. The J segment lost 5 bases and the V segment lost 3 bases, leaving 11 bases of the junction unmatched. This CDR3 comprises 17 residues. Germline CDR1 and CDR2: LNHDA and SQIVND (reference sequence). The CDR3 here is CASSIHSGGAWQETQYF. The CDR3, as DNA: TGTGCCAGTAGTATTCATAGCGGGGGGGCTTGGCAGGAGACCCAGTACTTC.

The gene calls are TRBV5-1 and TRBJ1-2; 7 nucleotides agree with TRBD1. V dropped 1 base and J dropped 8; count of bases not matched to a gene: 20. This CDR3 region has 18 residues. Germline V lookup: CDR1 SGHRS, CDR2 YFSETQ. CDR3 bases: TGCGCCAGCAGCTTGTCGATCTCGGGACAGAACGCTTTTTACGGCTACACCTTC. It translates to CASSLSISGQNAFYGYTF.